The entry that follows covers one T cell receptor (beta chain) sequence. This entry is derived from a study of CD8 T cells in Susac syndrome. An input of about 0.5 to 1 ug of RNA was subjected to reverse transcription using random hexamers. It was immunoSEQ multiplex PCR that amplified TCR beta CDR3 across 54 Vbeta and 13 Jbeta. TCRdb itself ran the immunoSEQ multiplex PCR reads through MiXCR, one entry per CDR3 protein. This sample has about 210,000 distinct CDR3 sequences, with 94% found just once. In germline, CDR1 is MNHNS, CDR2 SASEGT. There are 16 residues in the CDR3. V was pared by 5 bases and J by 1 base, with 6 bases of the junction left unmatched. Sequencing of TCR beta was undertaken in CD8+ and CD4+ T cells derived from blood. Bulk CD8+ and CD4+ cells came from magnetic negative isolation; CD8+ TEMRA by FACS.

The clonotype originates from a human donor with Susac syndrome. What was sequenced was CD4+ T cells from PBMCs. V usage is TRBV6-1 and J usage is TRBJ1-5; TRBD1 aligns across 9 bases. The CDR3 coding sequence is TGTGCCAGCAGTCCCCGGGACAGGGCAAGCAATCAGCCCCAGCATTTT. This gives the protein CASSPRDRASNQPQHF.